This entry lists 18 T cell receptor beta chains sequenced from one sample in a study of cytomegalovirus exposure and HLA in healthy donors. Assay used: immunoSEQ multiplex PCR; TCRdb lists only in-frame clones, some missing. The table includes under 400,000 clones, approximately 90% detected once. Input material: PBMCs. These receptors were taken from a woman aged 18 to 35 in good health and CMV-seronegative.

This rearrangement joins TRBV5-4 to TRBJ1-5; possibly TRBD1 for D (5 bases). Trimming pared 4 bases from V and 3 bases from J, leaving 11 bases between. The CDR3 spans 14 residues. From germline, CDR1 is SGHNT and CDR2 YYREEE (reference sequence). The CDR3: CASSTAGINQPQHF. Written as DNA, the CDR3 is TGTGCCAGCAGCACCGCAGGGATCAATCAGCCCCAGCATTTT.

The chain recombines TRBV2 with TRBJ2-5; D might be TRBD2 (5 bases). V shed 6 bases and J shed 5 bases, with 7 bases lying between them. The germline V gene encodes CDR1 SNHLY and CDR2 FYNNEI. The CDR3 has 11 residues. CDR3 in DNA: TGTGCCAGCAGGGCTAGCGAGACCCAGTACTTC. It is translated as CASRASETQYF. Full variable domain (outside the CDR3, taken from reference TRBV2 and TRBJ2-5): EPEVTQTPSHQVTQMGQEVILRCVPISNHLYFYWYRQILGQKVEFLVSFYNNEISEKSEIFDDQFSVERPDGSNFTLKIRSTKLEDSAMYFCASRASETQYFGPGTRLLVL.

This clone was observed a single time. V and J are TRBV6-1 and TRBJ1-6, with TRBD1 identical over 9 bases. V was pared by 4 bases and J by 9 bases, with 4 bases of the junction left unmatched. The CDR3 length is 14 residues. Per germline, CDR1 MNHNS and CDR2 SASEGT. Here the CDR3 DNA reads TGTGCCAGCAGTGTAGGGACAGGGTCTTCACCCCTCCACTTT. It is translated as CASSVGTGSSPLHF.

The J gene is TRBJ1-2, the V gene TRBV28; the D gene is possibly TRBD1 (5 bases). Trimming left V 2 bases short and J 5 bases short, with 6 bases between. The CDR3 loop spans 12 amino acids. Per germline, CDR1 MDHEN and CDR2 SYDVKM. CDR3 amino acids: CASSLRQYGYTF. CDR3 sequence (DNA): TGTGCCAGCAGTTTACGACAGTATGGCTACACCTTC.

This clone appeared once. V gene TRBV6-1 combines with J gene TRBJ2-3; 10 bases line up with TRBD2. This CDR3 is 15 amino acids long. V was pared by 5 bases and J by 5 bases, with 7 bases of the junction left unmatched. The germline V gene encodes CDR1 MNHNS and CDR2 SASEGT. The CDR3 loop reads CASSLGSGRLDTQYF. The CDR3 DNA reads TGTGCCAGCAGTCTCGGTAGCGGGAGGTTAGATACGCAGTATTTT.

In this sample, this clone turned up a few times. The rearrangement links TRBV19 to TRBJ2-5; 7 nucleotides match TRBD1. CDR1 is LNHDA and CDR2 is SQIVND in the germline V gene (reference sequence). This CDR3 comprises 15 residues. After removal of 1 base from V and 5 bases from J, the junction contained 7 bases not matched to a gene. CDR3 DNA sequence: TGTGCCAGTAGTATAGGGGGGACAGTTAGTGAGACCCAGTACTTC. Protein: CASSIGGTVSETQYF. The full variable domain, its missing parts supplied by reference TRBV19 and TRBJ2-5, is DGGITQSPKYLFRKEGQNVTLSCEQNLNHDAMYWYRQDPGQGLRLIYYSQIVNDFQKGDIAEGYSVSREKKESFPLTVTSAQKNPTAFYLCASSIGGTVSETQYFGPGTRLLVL.

The V call is TRBV4-2, the J call TRBJ2-7, with 9 bases lining up with TRBD1. This CDR3 has 16 residues. V lost 1 base to trimming and J lost 1 base; unmatched junction nucleotides: 5. The germline CDR1 and CDR2 sequences are LGHNA and YNFKEQ. The chain's CDR3 is CASSQGTGEGSYEQYF. The CDR3 DNA reads as TGTGCCAGCAGCCAAGGGACAGGGGAAGGTTCCTACGAGCAGTACTTC.

J is TRBJ2-4 and V is TRBV5-1, with 7 nucleotides matching TRBD1. Germline CDR1 reads SGHRS; CDR2 reads YFSETQ. J was trimmed by 6 bases and V by 1 base; bases with no gene match: 1. The length of the CDR3 is 13 residues. The CDR3 protein is CASSLRQGNIQYF. The CDR3 DNA follows: TGCGCCAGCAGCTTGAGACAGGGAAACATTCAGTACTTC.

This chain joins TRBV28 and TRBJ1-4; D perhaps matches TRBD1 (6 bases). V was trimmed by 3 bases and J by 8 bases, leaving 13 bases between them. The CDR3 spans 14 residues. The germline CDR1 and CDR2 sequences are MDHEN and SYDVKM. CDR3 region: CASSLIQRGEKLFF. The CDR3 bases are TGTGCCAGCAGTTTGATCCAGAGGGGGGAAAAACTGTTTTTT. The full variable domain, rest sourced from reference TRBV28 and TRBJ1-4, is DVKVTQSSRYLVKRTGEKVFLECVQDMDHENMFWYRQDPGLGLRLIYFSYDVKMKEKGDIPEGYSVSREKKERFSLILESASTNQTSMYLCASSLIQRGEKLFFGSGTQLSVL.

This sequence joins TRBV2 and TRBJ2-3; weak D call: TRBD2 (7 bases). CDR3 length: 13 amino acids. CDR1 and CDR2 (germline): SNHLY, FYNNEI. V dropped 8 bases and J dropped 4 bases, with 13 bases sitting between them. The CDR3 DNA reads as TGTGCCAGCGGGCGGGGGCAGGCAGATACGCAGTATTTT. This sequence encodes CASGRGQADTQYF.

The rearrangement uses TRBV5-1 and TRBJ2-5; 11 bases line up with TRBD2. Germline V lookup: CDR1 SGHRS, CDR2 YFSETQ. The CDR3 covers 16 residues. V lost 3 bases and J lost 2; bases outside the gene matches: 6. The CDR3 sequence is CASSSGRLAGQETQYF. CDR3 nucleotide sequence: TGCGCCAGCAGCTCCGGACGACTAGCGGGGCAAGAGACCCAGTACTTC.

The rearrangement joins TRBV11-2 to TRBJ1-1, with a weak D call TRBD1 (5 bases). Germline CDR1 reads SGHAT; CDR2 reads FQNNGV. The CDR3 contains 16 residues. The V end was cut by 3 bases, the J end by 0 bases, with 14 bases between. The CDR3 DNA reads TGTGCCAGCAGCTTCTCAGGGCTTCGCATGAACACTGAAGCTTTCTTT. The encoded protein is CASSFSGLRMNTEAFF.

The chain joins TRBV11-2 to TRBJ2-5, with a weak D call TRBD1 (5 bases). The V end was cut by 11 bases, the J end by 4 bases, with 14 bases between. Germline CDR1 is SGHAT and CDR2 is FQNNGV. This CDR3 has 12 amino acids. The CDR3 region is CASRAVGETQYF. For the CDR3, the DNA is TGTGCCTCCAGGGCGGTCGGAGAGACCCAGTACTTC.

This rearrangement joins TRBV6-1 to TRBJ2-7, with D hard to call. Germline lookup yields CDR1 MNHNS and CDR2 SASEGT. The CDR3 totals 13 residues. Trimming left V 1 base short and J 3 bases short, with 7 bases between. The CDR3 bases are TGTGCCAGCAGTGAAGGGCTTCTCTACGAGCAGTACTTC. It translates to CASSEGLLYEQYF.

CDR3 DNA: TGTGCCAGCAGCCAAGGAGCGGACACTGAAGCTTTCTTT. It codes for CASSQGADTEAFF. This rearrangement joins TRBV4-2 to TRBJ1-1; D remains ambiguous. The CDR3 runs 13 residues. In germline, CDR1 is LGHNA, CDR2 YNFKEQ. V was pared by 1 base and J by 3 bases, with 6 bases between.

The CDR3: CASGEVPSYEQYF. For the CDR3, the DNA is TGCGCCAGCGGGGAGGTCCCTTCCTACGAGCAGTACTTC. The gene calls are TRBV5-1 and TRBJ2-7; D possibly corresponds to TRBD2 (6 bases). Trimming left V 7 bases short and J 1 base short, with 12 bases between. CDR1 is SGHRS, CDR2 YFSETQ, per germline. The CDR3 extends over 13 amino acids. Combining the CDR3 with reference TRBV5-1 and TRBJ2-7 gives the whole variable domain KAGVTQTPRYLIKTRGQQVTLSCSPISGHRSVSWYQQTPGQGLQFLFEYFSETQRNKGNFPGRFSGRQFSNSRSEMNVSTLELGDSALYLCASGEVPSYEQYFGPGTRLTVT.

This chain joins TRBV7-9 and TRBJ1-1; D not resolved. CDR3 length: 13 residues. The V gene lost 5 bases and the J gene lost 0 bases, with 7 bases spanning the gap. CDR1 is SEHNR, CDR2 FQNEAQ, per germline (reference sequence). In DNA form, the CDR3 reads TGTGCCAGCAGCCCAGTTATGAACACTGAAGCTTTCTTT. Translation: CASSPVMNTEAFF.

This chain joins TRBV18 and TRBJ2-1, with 7 bases fitting TRBD2. V shed 4 bases and J 5 bases; nucleotides not matched to a gene: 11. The CDR3 is 16 residues long. From germline, CDR1 is KGHSH and CDR2 LQKENI. The CDR3 loop is CASSLYPGSGDNEQFF. The CDR3 region has the DNA TGTGCCAGCTCACTTTATCCCGGGAGCGGGGACAATGAGCAGTTCTTC.